Shown below are 24 T cell receptor beta chains from a single sample sequenced in a study of blood T cell repertoires in COVID-19. Data came from immunoSEQ multiplex PCR; TCRdb stores just in-frame clones and leaves some out. The table shows roughly 250,000 clones, with approximately 90% occurring only once. Source material: peripheral blood. These receptors all come from a woman between 40 and 50 years old with acute or convalescent COVID-19.

This rearrangement joins TRBV6-6 to TRBJ1-5; D not resolved. V was clipped by 2 bases and J by 9 bases, with 8 bases between them. The CDR3 is 12 amino acids. Germline V lookup: CDR1 MNHNY, CDR2 SVGAGI (reference sequence). The CDR3 nucleotides read TGTGCCAGCAGTTACCCTTCCAGGCCCCAGCATTTT. Residues: CASSYPSRPQHF.

This chain uses TRBV6-5 with TRBJ1-2; 7 bases line up with TRBD1. J was trimmed by 4 bases and V by 2 bases; bases with no gene match: 7. This CDR3 is built from 15 residues. Looked up from germline, CDR1 is MNHEY and CDR2 is SVGAGI. The CDR3, as DNA: TGTGCCAGCAGTTACGACTCGACAGGGCGCTATGGCTACACCTTC. It specifies CASSYDSTGRYGYTF.

The rearrangement joins TRBV30 to TRBJ1-1, with 9 bases matching TRBD1. The V gene's germline CDR1 is GTSNPN and CDR2 SVGIG (reference sequence). The trim removed 4 bases at V and 5 bases at J, leaving 8 bases unmatched. This CDR3 is built from 14 residues. The CDR3 region has the DNA TGTGCCTGGACCCCGGGACAGGGAGCGACTGAAGCTTTCTTT. Residues: CAWTPGQGATEAFF.

The chain has TRBV19 and TRBJ1-1; the D is unclear. V lost 2 bases and J 5 bases, leaving 9 bases between the germline ends. Germline CDR1 reads LNHDA; CDR2 reads SQIVND (reference sequence). CDR3 length: 13 amino acids. The CDR3 region is CASSIFGETEAFF. DNA for the CDR3: TGTGCCAGTAGTATATTCGGGGAAACTGAAGCTTTCTTT.

This clone came up many times. CDR3 DNA: TGTGCCTGGAGTGTATCTTTTTGGGAGGGGGTGGAAACTGAAGCTTTCTTT. Translated: CAWSVSFWEGVETEAFF. J is TRBJ1-1 and V is TRBV30; TRBD1 is a possible D gene (6 bases). CDR1 is GTSNPN, CDR2 SVGIG, per germline (reference sequence). The germline V and J ends were trimmed by 0 bases and 5 bases, with 22 bases remaining between them. This CDR3 region has 17 residues.

This sequence joins TRBV19 and TRBJ1-1; D call uncertain. CDR1 is LNHDA and CDR2 is SQIVND in the germline V gene (reference sequence). This CDR3 is built from 11 residues. The CDR3 protein is CVSLWGEEAFF. CDR3 in DNA: TGTGTCAGCTTGTGGGGAGAAGAAGCTTTCTTT.

J is TRBJ2-5 and V is TRBV9; 9 bases match TRBD1. V trimming: 5 bases; J trimming: 5 bases; junction bases outside the gene matches: 10. CDR3 size: 15 residues. Looked up from germline, CDR1 is SGDLS and CDR2 is YYNGEE. The CDR3 DNA sequence: TGTGCCAGCAGTCCCTCGGGACAGGGTATCGAGACCCAGTACTTC. Its translation: CASSPSGQGIETQYF.

The chain carries TRBV5-1 and TRBJ2-3; a weak D match, TRBD1 (6 bases). Germline V gene lookup returns CDR1 SGHRS and CDR2 YFSETQ. CDR3 length equals 12 residues. V was trimmed by 2 bases and J by 15 bases, leaving 16 bases between them. CDR3 in amino acids: CASSFEGDLKYF. The CDR3 region has the DNA TGCGCCAGCAGCTTTGAGGGGGATTTGAAATATTTT. Filled out from reference TRBV5-1 and TRBJ2-3, the complete variable domain reads KAGVTQTPRYLIKTRGQQVTLSCSPISGHRSVSWYQQTPGQGLQFLFEYFSETQRNKGNFPGRFSGRQFSNSRSEMNVSTLELGDSALYLCASSFEGDLKYFGPGTRLTVL.

The chain carries TRBV2 and TRBJ1-2; D gene ambiguous. CDR1 is SNHLY, CDR2 FYNNEI, per germline. This CDR3 is built from 12 residues. The V and J ends lost 9 bases and 4 bases respectively, with 12 bases between them. CDR3 sequence (DNA): TGTGCCAGTCACAGTATCCTCTATGGCTACACCTTC. Its translation is CASHSILYGYTF.

This clone was observed a single time. At the DNA level, this CDR3 is encoded by other sequences in the same sample as well. This chain links TRBV5-1 with TRBJ2-5; D is undetermined. CDR1 and CDR2 (germline): SGHRS, YFSETQ. The ends were cut back, 1 base at V and 1 base at J, with 5 bases in the middle. The CDR3 consists of 13 residues. The CDR3 nucleotides are TGCGCCAGCAGCTTGTCGGGCCAAGAGACCCAGTACTTC. As protein: CASSLSGQETQYF.

This chain uses TRBV24-1 with TRBJ2-3; the D gene is possibly TRBD2 (5 bases). Trimming took 0 bases from V and 6 from J, leaving 27 bases between them. CDR3 length: 20 residues. Germline V lookup: CDR1 KGHDR, CDR2 SFDVKD. This chain's CDR3 is CATSDLHSSRERSRGDTQYF. The CDR3 region has the DNA TGTGCCACCAGTGATTTGCACTCTTCCCGGGAACGCAGTCGTGGGGATACGCAGTATTTT.

The chain joins TRBV5-6 to TRBJ1-2; D may be TRBD1 (5 bases). The CDR3 spans 13 residues. The germline V and J ends were trimmed by 0 bases and 7 bases, with 10 bases remaining between them. Germline lookup yields CDR1 SGHDT and CDR2 YYEEEE. The CDR3 DNA follows: TGTGCCAGCAGCTTGGCCGGGGGTACTGGCTACACCTTC. It is translated as CASSLAGGTGYTF.

This sequence joins TRBV2 and TRBJ2-5; 10 bases agree with TRBD2. CDR3 length: 18 residues. The V gene's germline CDR1 is SNHLY and CDR2 FYNNEI. With V trimmed by 1 base and J by 0 bases, 8 bases remained unmatched. Here the CDR3 reads CASSEGGLAAKYQETQYF. The CDR3 DNA reads as TGTGCCAGCAGTGAAGGTGGACTAGCGGCAAAGTACCAAGAGACCCAGTACTTC.

The J gene is TRBJ2-3, the V gene TRBV3-1 (or the pseudogene TRBV3-2), with 10 bases fitting TRBD2. The germline V gene encodes CDR1 LGHDT and CDR2 YNNKEL (reference sequence). V lost 4 bases, J lost 6 bases, and 4 bases stayed unmatched. CDR3 length: 14 residues. The CDR3 region is CASSRTSGEDTQYF. CDR3 bases: TGTGCCAGCAGCCGAACTAGCGGGGAGGATACGCAGTATTTT.

The V gene is TRBV29-1, the J gene TRBJ1-2; tentative D call: TRBD1 (6 bases). Trimming shortened V by 7 bases and J by 4 bases, and 19 bases separated the two germline ends. The germline V gene has CDR1 SQVTM and CDR2 ANQGSEA. The CDR3 extends over 14 amino acids. CDR3 loop: CSAGRSDRSYGYTF. CDR3 sequence (DNA): TGCAGCGCTGGACGAAGCGACAGGAGCTATGGCTACACCTTC.

The chain carries TRBV6-6 and TRBJ2-1; 11 bases agree with TRBD1. Germline lookup yields CDR1 MNHNY and CDR2 SVGAGI (reference sequence). The length of the CDR3 is 15 residues. With 8 bases clipped from V and 9 bases from J, the junction kept 12 bases outside the gene matches. The CDR3 DNA reads TGTGCCAGCGGTATATACAGGACAGGGGGCACTGAGCAGTTCTTC. Protein sequence: CASGIYRTGGTEQFF.

This clone was seen once. The CDR3: CASSGLRVEGHPINYGYTF. Here the CDR3 DNA reads TGTGCCAGCAGCGGTTTAAGGGTCGAGGGACACCCCATTAACTATGGCTACACCTTC. V and J are TRBV9 and TRBJ1-2; TRBD1 is a possible D gene (6 bases). Trimming pared 3 bases from V and 1 base from J, leaving 25 bases between. The CDR3 is made up of 19 amino acids. Germline V gives CDR1 SGDLS, CDR2 YYNGEE.

This sequence joins TRBV5-1 and TRBJ2-7, with TRBD2 identical over 7 bases. The CDR3 spans 14 residues. Germline V gene sequence: CDR1 SGHRS, CDR2 YFSETQ. V lost 0 bases, J lost 7 bases, and 7 bases stayed unmatched. The CDR3 loop reads CASSLGAGTNEQYV. CDR3 DNA: TGCGCCAGCAGCTTGGGGGCCGGGACTAATGAGCAGTACGTC.

A single count supports this clone. The V and J genes are TRBV28 and TRBJ1-2; 7 bases agree with TRBD1. Trimming removed 4 bases from V and 6 bases from J; junction bases left unmatched: 11. Per the germline V gene, CDR1 is MDHEN and CDR2 is SYDVKM. The CDR3 is 15 amino acids. In DNA form, the CDR3 reads TGTGCCAGCAGTTCCGGGGGACAGCCGGTCGATGGCTACACCTTC. It specifies CASSSGGQPVDGYTF.

This chain joins TRBV11-2 and TRBJ1-3; D gene uncertain. V was clipped by 4 bases and J by 0 bases, with 19 bases between them. CDR3 size: 18 residues. In germline, CDR1 is SGHAT, CDR2 FQNNGV. The CDR3 sequence is CASSSTRTASSSGNTIYF. For the CDR3, the DNA is TGTGCCAGCAGCTCTACGCGTACAGCCTCCAGCTCTGGAAACACCATATATTTT.

J is TRBJ1-5 and V is TRBV30, with no clear D. V shed 0 bases and J shed 0 bases, with 6 bases lying between them. Per germline, CDR1 GTSNPN and CDR2 SVGIG (reference sequence). The CDR3 runs to 14 residues. As DNA, the CDR3 is TGTGCCTGGAGTGTCAGATATAGCAATCAGCCCCAGCATTTT. Translation gives CAWSVRYSNQPQHF.

This clone occurred a few times. This chain connects TRBV7-9 to TRBJ2-1; possible D gene TRBD1, 5 bases. The V gene's germline CDR1 is SEHNR and CDR2 FQNEAQ (reference sequence). The V and J ends lost 4 bases and 8 bases respectively, with 15 bases between them. The CDR3 has 14 residues. CDR3 residues: CASSSSRGTDEQFF. DNA of the CDR3: TGTGCCAGCAGCTCTTCTAGGGGTACGGATGAGCAGTTCTTC.

The chain has TRBV6-6 and TRBJ2-7, with TRBD1 matching 8 bases. The junction had 6 bases not matched to a gene; V was cut back by 2 bases and J by 3 bases. There are 15 residues in the CDR3. The V gene's germline CDR1 is MNHNY and CDR2 SVGAGI (reference sequence). The CDR3 DNA reads TGTGCCAGCAGTTACGGTCAGGGGGCATTCTACGAGCAGTACGTC. Protein sequence: CASSYGQGAFYEQYV.

The chain joins TRBV11-1 to TRBJ1-1; 7 positions match TRBD1. The ends lost 3 bases at V and 4 bases at J; junction bases unmatched: 8. The CDR3 has 15 residues. Germline assignment: CDR1 SGHAT and CDR2 FQDESV (reference sequence). CDR3 bases: TGTGCCAGCAGCTTGCGACAGGGTCGGGGCACTGAAGCTTTCTTT. Residues: CASSLRQGRGTEAFF.